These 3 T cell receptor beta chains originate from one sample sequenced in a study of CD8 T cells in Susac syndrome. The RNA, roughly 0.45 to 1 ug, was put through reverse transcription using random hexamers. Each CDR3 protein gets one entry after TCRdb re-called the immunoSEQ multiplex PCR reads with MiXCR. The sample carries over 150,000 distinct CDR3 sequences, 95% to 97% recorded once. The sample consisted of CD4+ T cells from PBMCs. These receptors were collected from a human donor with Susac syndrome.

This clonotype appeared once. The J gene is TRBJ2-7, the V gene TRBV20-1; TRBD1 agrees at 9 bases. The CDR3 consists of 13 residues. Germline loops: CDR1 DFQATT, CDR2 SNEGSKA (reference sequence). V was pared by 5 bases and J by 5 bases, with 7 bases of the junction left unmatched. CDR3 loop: CSARGDRDHEQYF. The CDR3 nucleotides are TGCAGTGCTCGGGGGGACAGGGACCACGAGCAGTACTTC.

The DNA for the CDR3 is TGTGCCAGCAGGGAAGACCACCAAGAGACCCAGTACTTC. This sequence encodes CASREDHQETQYF. The V and J genes are TRBV5-4 and TRBJ2-5; the D is unclear. The CDR3 has 13 amino acids. CDR1 is SGHNT and CDR2 is YYREEE in the germline V gene (reference sequence). Between the trimmed V and J ends, which lost 5 bases and 0 bases, there was a span of 8 bases.

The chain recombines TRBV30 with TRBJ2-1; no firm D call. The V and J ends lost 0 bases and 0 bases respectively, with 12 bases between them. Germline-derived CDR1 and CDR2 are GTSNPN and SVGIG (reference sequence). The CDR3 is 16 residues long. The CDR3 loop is CAWSVRRGPSYNEQFF. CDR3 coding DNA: TGTGCCTGGAGTGTACGGCGCGGCCCCTCCTACAATGAGCAGTTCTTC.